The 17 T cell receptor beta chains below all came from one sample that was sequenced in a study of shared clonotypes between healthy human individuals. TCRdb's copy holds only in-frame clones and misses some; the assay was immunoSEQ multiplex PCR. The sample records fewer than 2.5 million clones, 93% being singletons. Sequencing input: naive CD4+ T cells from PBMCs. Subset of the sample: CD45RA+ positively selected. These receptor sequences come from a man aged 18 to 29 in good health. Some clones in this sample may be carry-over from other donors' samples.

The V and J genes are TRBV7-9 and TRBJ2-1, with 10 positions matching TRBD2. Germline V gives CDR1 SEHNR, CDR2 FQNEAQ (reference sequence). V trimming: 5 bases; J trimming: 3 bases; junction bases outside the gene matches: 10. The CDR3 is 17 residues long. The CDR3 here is CASSIYGLAEVYNEQFF. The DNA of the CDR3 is TGTGCCAGCAGCATATACGGACTAGCGGAGGTCTACAATGAGCAGTTCTTC.

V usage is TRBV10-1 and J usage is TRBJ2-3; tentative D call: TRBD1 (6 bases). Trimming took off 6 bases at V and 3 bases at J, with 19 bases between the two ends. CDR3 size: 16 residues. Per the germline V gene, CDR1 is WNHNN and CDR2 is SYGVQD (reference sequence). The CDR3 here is CASSLARGTATDTQYF. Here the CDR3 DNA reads TGCGCCAGCAGCCTCGCAAGGGGGACGGCTACAGATACGCAGTATTTT.

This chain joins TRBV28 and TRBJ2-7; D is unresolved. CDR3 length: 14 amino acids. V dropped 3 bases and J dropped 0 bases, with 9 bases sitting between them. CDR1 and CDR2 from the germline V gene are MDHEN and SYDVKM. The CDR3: CASSFPLGSYEQYF. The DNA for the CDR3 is TGTGCCAGCAGTTTCCCCCTCGGCTCCTACGAGCAGTACTTC.

CDR3 in amino acids: CASSPRDSHTEAFF. CDR3 nucleotide sequence: TGTGCCAGCTCACCGCGGGACAGCCACACTGAAGCTTTCTTT. The rearrangement links TRBV18 to TRBJ1-1; 7 positions agree with TRBD1. Germline V gene lookup returns CDR1 KGHSH and CDR2 LQKENI. V gave up 3 bases and J gave up 3 bases; unmatched junction bases: 4. The CDR3 runs 14 residues.

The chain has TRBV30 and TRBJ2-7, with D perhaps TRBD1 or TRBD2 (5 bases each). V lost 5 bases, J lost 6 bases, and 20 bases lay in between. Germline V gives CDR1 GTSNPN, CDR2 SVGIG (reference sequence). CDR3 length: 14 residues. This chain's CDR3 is CAWAPGRFPPEQYF. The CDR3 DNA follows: TGTGCCTGGGCCCCGGGACGCTTCCCCCCCGAGCAGTACTTC.

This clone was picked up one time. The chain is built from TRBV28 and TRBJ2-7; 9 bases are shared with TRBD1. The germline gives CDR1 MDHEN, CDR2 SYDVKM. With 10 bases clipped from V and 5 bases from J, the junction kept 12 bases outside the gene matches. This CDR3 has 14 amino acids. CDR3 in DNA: TGTGCCACCACGGCGTGGACAGGGGTCCACGAGCAGTACTTC. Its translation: CATTAWTGVHEQYF.

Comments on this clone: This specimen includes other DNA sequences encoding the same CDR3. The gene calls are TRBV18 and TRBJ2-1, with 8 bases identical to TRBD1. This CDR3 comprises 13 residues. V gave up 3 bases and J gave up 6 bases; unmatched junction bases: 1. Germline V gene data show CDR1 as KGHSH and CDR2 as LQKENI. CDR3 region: CASSPDRGNEQFF. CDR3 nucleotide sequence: TGTGCCAGCTCACCTGACAGGGGCAATGAGCAGTTCTTC.

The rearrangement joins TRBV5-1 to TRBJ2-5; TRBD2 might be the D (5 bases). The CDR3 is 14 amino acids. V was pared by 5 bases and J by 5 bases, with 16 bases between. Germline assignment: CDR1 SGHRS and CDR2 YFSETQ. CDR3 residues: CASSTRESLETQYF. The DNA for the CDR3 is TGCGCCAGCAGTACCCGGGAATCTCTGGAGACCCAGTACTTC. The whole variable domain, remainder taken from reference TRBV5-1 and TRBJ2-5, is KAGVTQTPRYLIKTRGQQVTLSCSPISGHRSVSWYQQTPGQGLQFLFEYFSETQRNKGNFPGRFSGRQFSNSRSEMNVSTLELGDSALYLCASSTRESLETQYFGPGTRLLVL.

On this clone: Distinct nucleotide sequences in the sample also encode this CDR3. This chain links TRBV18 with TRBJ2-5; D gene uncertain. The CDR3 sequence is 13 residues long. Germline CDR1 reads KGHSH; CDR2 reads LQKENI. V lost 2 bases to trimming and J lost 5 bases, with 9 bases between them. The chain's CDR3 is CASSPGVGETQYF. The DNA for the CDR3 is TGTGCCAGCTCACCAGGGGTTGGGGAGACCCAGTACTTC.

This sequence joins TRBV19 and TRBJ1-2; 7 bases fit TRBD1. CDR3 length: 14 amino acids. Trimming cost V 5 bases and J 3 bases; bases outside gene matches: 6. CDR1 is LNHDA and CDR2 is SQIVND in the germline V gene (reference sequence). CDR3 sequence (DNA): TGTGCCAGTAGTCCGACAGGGAGGCACTATGGCTACACCTTC. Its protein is CASSPTGRHYGYTF. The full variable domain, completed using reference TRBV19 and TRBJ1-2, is DGGITQSPKYLFRKEGQNVTLSCEQNLNHDAMYWYRQDPGQGLRLIYYSQIVNDFQKGDIAEGYSVSREKKESFPLTVTSAQKNPTAFYLCASSPTGRHYGYTFGSGTRLTVV.

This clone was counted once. The CDR3 reads CASSFTRTSPLHF. The CDR3 coding sequence is TGTGCCAGCAGTTTCACGAGGACCTCACCCCTCCACTTT. The rearrangement uses TRBV6-5 and TRBJ1-6; D remains unclear. Germline CDR1 is MNHEY and CDR2 is SVGAGI. Trimming stripped 4 bases from V and 10 bases from J, with 11 bases between. CDR3 size: 13 residues.

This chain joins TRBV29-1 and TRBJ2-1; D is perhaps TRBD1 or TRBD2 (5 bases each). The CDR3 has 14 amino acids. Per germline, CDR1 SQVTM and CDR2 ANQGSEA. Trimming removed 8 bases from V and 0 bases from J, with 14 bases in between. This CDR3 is CSTQWGSSYNEQFF. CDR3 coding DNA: TGCAGCACTCAGTGGGGGAGCTCCTACAATGAGCAGTTCTTC.

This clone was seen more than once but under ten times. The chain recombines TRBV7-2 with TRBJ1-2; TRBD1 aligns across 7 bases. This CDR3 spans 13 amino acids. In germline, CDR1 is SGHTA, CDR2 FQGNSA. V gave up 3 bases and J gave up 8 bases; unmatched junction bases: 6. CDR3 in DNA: TGTGCCAGCAGCTTCGACAGGGCGGGCGGCTACACCTTC. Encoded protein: CASSFDRAGGYTF. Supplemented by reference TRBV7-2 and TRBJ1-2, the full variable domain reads GAGVSQSPSNKVTEKGKDVELRCDPISGHTALYWYRQSLGQGLEFLIYFQGNSAPDKSGLPSDRFSAERTGGSVSTLTIQRTQQEDSAVYLCASSFDRAGGYTFGSGTRLTVV.

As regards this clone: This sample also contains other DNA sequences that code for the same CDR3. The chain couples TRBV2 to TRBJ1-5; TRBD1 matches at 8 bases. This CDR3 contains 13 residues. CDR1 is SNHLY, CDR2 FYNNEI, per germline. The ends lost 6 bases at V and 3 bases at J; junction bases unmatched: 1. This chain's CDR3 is CASRGQVNQPQHF. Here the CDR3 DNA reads TGTGCCAGCAGGGGACAGGTCAATCAGCCCCAGCATTTT.

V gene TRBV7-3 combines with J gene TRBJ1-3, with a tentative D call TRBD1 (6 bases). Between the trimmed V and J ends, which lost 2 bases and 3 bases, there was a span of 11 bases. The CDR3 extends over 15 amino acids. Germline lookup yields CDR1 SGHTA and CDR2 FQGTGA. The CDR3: CASSLAGGLGNTIYF. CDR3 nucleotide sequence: TGTGCCAGCAGCTTAGCGGGGGGCCTTGGAAACACCATATATTTT.

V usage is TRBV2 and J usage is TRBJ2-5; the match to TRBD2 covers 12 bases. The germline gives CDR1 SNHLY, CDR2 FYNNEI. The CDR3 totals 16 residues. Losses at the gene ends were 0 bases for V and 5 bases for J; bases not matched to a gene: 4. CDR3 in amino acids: CASSEAGLAGGETQYF. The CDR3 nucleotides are TGTGCCAGCAGTGAAGCTGGGCTAGCGGGGGGGGAGACCCAGTACTTC.

CDR3 protein: CASSLGTSGKGETQYF. The CDR3 DNA reads TGTGCCAGCAGCTTAGGTACTAGCGGAAAGGGGGAGACCCAGTACTTC. The rearrangement joins TRBV7-3 to TRBJ2-5; 8 bases are shared with TRBD2. The CDR3 spans 16 residues. J was trimmed by 5 bases and V by 2 bases; bases with no gene match: 10. Germline V gene lookup returns CDR1 SGHTA and CDR2 FQGTGA.